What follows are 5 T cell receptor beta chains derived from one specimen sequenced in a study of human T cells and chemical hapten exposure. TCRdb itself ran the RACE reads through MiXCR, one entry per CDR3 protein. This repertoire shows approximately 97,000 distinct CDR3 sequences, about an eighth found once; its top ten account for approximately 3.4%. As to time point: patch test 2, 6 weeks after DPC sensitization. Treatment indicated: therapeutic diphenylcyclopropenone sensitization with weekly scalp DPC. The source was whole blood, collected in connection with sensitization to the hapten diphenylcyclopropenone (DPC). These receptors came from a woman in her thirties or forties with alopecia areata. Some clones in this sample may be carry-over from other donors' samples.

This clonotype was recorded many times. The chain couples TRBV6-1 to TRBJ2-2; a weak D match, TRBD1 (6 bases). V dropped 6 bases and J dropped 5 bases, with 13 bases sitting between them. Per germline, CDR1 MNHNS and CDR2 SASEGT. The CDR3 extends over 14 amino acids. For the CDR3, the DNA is TGTGCCAGCAGAGAGGACAGACCGACCGGGGAGCTGTTTTTT. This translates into CASREDRPTGELFF.

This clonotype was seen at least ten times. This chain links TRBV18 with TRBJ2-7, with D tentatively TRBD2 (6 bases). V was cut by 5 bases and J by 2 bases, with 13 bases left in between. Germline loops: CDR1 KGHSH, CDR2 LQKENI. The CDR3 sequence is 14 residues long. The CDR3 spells CASSALAVAYEQYF. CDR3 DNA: TGTGCCAGCTCAGCCTTAGCGGTTGCCTACGAGCAGTACTTC.

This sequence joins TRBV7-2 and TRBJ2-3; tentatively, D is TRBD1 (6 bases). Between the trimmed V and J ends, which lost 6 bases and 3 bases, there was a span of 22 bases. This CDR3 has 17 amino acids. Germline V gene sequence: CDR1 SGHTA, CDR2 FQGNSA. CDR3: CASSFSSGRGGTDTQYF. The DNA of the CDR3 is TGTGCCAGCAGTTTTTCCTCGGGCCGAGGGGGTACAGATACGCAGTATTTT.

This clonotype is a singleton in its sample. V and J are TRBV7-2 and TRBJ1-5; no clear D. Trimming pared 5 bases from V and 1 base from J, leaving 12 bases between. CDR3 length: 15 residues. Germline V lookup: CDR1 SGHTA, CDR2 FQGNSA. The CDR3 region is CASSVGRASNQPQHF. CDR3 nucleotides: TGTGCCAGCAGCGTAGGCCGTGCGAGCAATCAGCCCCAGCATTTT.

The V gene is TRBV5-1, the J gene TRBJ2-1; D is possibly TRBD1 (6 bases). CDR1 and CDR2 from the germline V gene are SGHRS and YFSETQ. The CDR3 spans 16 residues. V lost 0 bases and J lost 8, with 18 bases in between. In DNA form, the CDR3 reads TGCGCCAGCAGCTTGGAAGCCAGGGGCCTGGTCCATGAGCAGTTCTTC. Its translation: CASSLEARGLVHEQFF. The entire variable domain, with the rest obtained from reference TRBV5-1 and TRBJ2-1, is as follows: KAGVTQTPRYLIKTRGQQVTLSCSPISGHRSVSWYQQTPGQGLQFLFEYFSETQRNKGNFPGRFSGRQFSNSRSEMNVSTLELGDSALYLCASSLEARGLVHEQFFGPGTRLTVL.